These 11 T cell receptor beta chains came from one sample sequenced in a study of CDR3 diversity in severe acne. A single record per CDR3 protein comes from TCRdb applying MiXCR to the PCR reads. The sample lists approximately 97,000 distinct CDR3 sequences, more than 45% occurring once. Material: blood. These receptors were taken from a male donor with acne.

The chain has TRBV7-8 and TRBJ2-7, with TRBD2 matching 9 bases. The germline V gene encodes CDR1 SGHVS and CDR2 FQNEAQ. This CDR3 spans 15 amino acids. The J segment lost 1 base and the V segment lost 4 bases, leaving 5 bases of the junction unmatched. The chain's CDR3 is CASSYMTSGSYEQYF. DNA of the CDR3: TGTGCCAGCAGCTACATGACTAGCGGATCCTACGAGCAGTACTTC. The variable domain in full, completed from reference TRBV7-8 and TRBJ2-7, reads GAGVSQSPRYKVAKRGQDVALRCDPISGHVSLFWYQQALGQGPEFLTYFQNEAQLDKSGLPSDRFFAERPEGSVSTLKIQRTQQEDSAVYLCASSYMTSGSYEQYFGPGTRLTVT.

This clonotype was counted ten times or more. The V gene is TRBV7-2, the J gene TRBJ1-5; D not resolved. The CDR3 totals 15 residues. Trimming took off 2 bases at V and 3 bases at J, with 11 bases between the two ends. Per germline, CDR1 SGHTA and CDR2 FQGNSA. CDR3 amino acids: CASSLSIWVNQPQHF. CDR3 bases: TGTGCCAGCAGCTTATCTATCTGGGTCAATCAGCCCCAGCATTTT. The full variable domain, rest sourced from reference TRBV7-2 and TRBJ1-5, is GAGVSQSPSNKVTEKGKDVELRCDPISGHTALYWYRQSLGQGLEFLIYFQGNSAPDKSGLPSDRFSAERTGGSVSTLTIQRTQQEDSAVYLCASSLSIWVNQPQHFGDGTRLSIL.

This clonotype was picked up a small number of times. The chain combines TRBV5-4 with TRBJ2-5; tentatively, D is TRBD1 (6 bases). The V end was cut by 0 bases, the J end by 5 bases, with 11 bases between. Germline V CDR1 and CDR2: SGHNT, YYREEE (reference sequence). This CDR3 contains 14 residues. As DNA, the CDR3 is TGTGCCAGCAGCTTGGAGGGGGATAGGGAGACCCAGTACTTC. This gives the protein CASSLEGDRETQYF.

This clonotype was seen more than once but under ten times. V and J are TRBV29-1 and TRBJ1-1; 8 bases match TRBD1. Trimming at V came to 1 base and at J to 4 bases, leaving 8 bases not matched to a gene. Germline V gene lookup returns CDR1 SQVTM and CDR2 ANQGSEA. The CDR3 runs to 15 residues. This CDR3 reads CSVEVIRGRVTEAFF. The CDR3 bases are TGCAGCGTTGAAGTCATCAGGGGGCGCGTCACTGAAGCTTTCTTT.

The chain is built from TRBV29-1 and TRBJ2-5; D not resolved. V was trimmed by 1 base and J by 5 bases, leaving 8 bases between them. Germline CDR1 is SQVTM and CDR2 is ANQGSEA. The CDR3 is 12 residues long. CDR3 DNA sequence: TGCAGCGTTGAAGGGCAGTGGGAGACCCAGTACTTC. Amino acids: CSVEGQWETQYF.

At least ten counts were recorded for this clonotype. This chain links TRBV20-1 with TRBJ1-1; D ambiguous. The CDR3 extends over 14 amino acids. V was pared by 3 bases and J by 1 base, with 12 bases between. Per germline, CDR1 DFQATT and CDR2 SNEGSKA (reference sequence). CDR3 protein: CSARSFQRNTEAFF. CDR3 bases: TGCAGTGCTAGGAGTTTCCAGAGGAACACTGAAGCTTTCTTT.

The chain couples TRBV10-2 to TRBJ2-7, with D maybe TRBD1 (6 bases). The CDR3 contains 14 residues. Germline V gene lookup returns CDR1 WSHSY and CDR2 SAAADI. V lost 6 bases and J lost 4, with 16 bases in between. The CDR3 coding sequence is TGCGCCAGCAGGAGGGCAGGGGAAGTTTACGAGCAGTACTTC. It specifies CASRRAGEVYEQYF.

Comments on this clonotype: A single base separates this from a much larger clone, so it may be a read error. V is TRBV7-9 and J is TRBJ2-6; 9 nucleotides align to TRBD2. V dropped 3 bases and J dropped 2; count of bases not matched to a gene: 5. This CDR3 is 17 amino acids long. Per the germline V gene, CDR1 is SEHNR and CDR2 is FQNEAQ (reference sequence). CDR3: CASSFAGGPTGANVLTF. CDR3 in DNA: TGTGCCAGCAGCTTTGCGGGAGGGCCAACTGGGGCCAACGTCCTGACTTTC.

This clonotype was observed a single time. This sequence joins TRBV2 and TRBJ2-1; the match to TRBD1 covers 11 bases. The CDR3 totals 16 residues. Unmatched junction bases numbered 10, after V lost 7 bases and J lost 5 bases. CDR1 SNHLY and CDR2 FYNNEI come from the germline V gene. The CDR3 region is CASNQEGTGGNNEQFF. The CDR3 nucleotides read TGTGCCAGCAACCAAGAAGGGACAGGGGGGAACAATGAGCAGTTCTTC.

The V gene is TRBV18, the J gene TRBJ1-5, with D unclear. Germline CDR1 reads KGHSH; CDR2 reads LQKENI. Trimming left V 6 bases short and J 9 bases short, with 15 bases between. This CDR3 region has 13 residues. The CDR3 sequence is CASSPDDHWPQHF. Written as DNA, the CDR3 is TGTGCCAGCTCCCCGGACGACCATTGGCCCCAGCATTTT.

The chain couples TRBV5-1 to TRBJ2-7, with 11 bases aligning to TRBD1. In germline, CDR1 is SGHRS, CDR2 YFSETQ. This CDR3 contains 14 residues. V trimming: 3 bases; J trimming: 6 bases; junction bases outside the gene matches: 5. CDR3 amino acids: CASSSGQGAIEQYF. The CDR3 DNA sequence: TGCGCCAGCAGCTCCGGACAGGGGGCGATCGAGCAGTACTTC.